This T cell receptor beta chain is from a study of T cells in tumors after PD-1 blockade (dated by TCRdb to between 2018 and 2020). Notes on the research overall: Exclusion criteria were prior checkpoint blockade, use of systemic immunosuppressants, or recent radiotherapy or other anti-cancer therapy within 4 weeks. Patients received pembrolizumab 200 mg every 3 weeks or cemiplimab 350 mg every 2 weeks. A subset of patients also received ongoing daily vismodegib 150 mg during anti-PD-1 treatment. Peripheral blood samples averaged around 120,000 TCR templates (range 24,679-257,772) and 35,000 to 40,000 unique clonotypes. Paired single-cell RNA and TCR sequencing was performed on site-matched tumors from BCC or SCC patients before and after anti-PD-1 therapy. Bulk TCR sequencing was performed on more than nine peripheral blood samples from 5 patients to compare blood and tumor clonotypes. RECIST version 1.1 was used to assess clinical response.

The label giving this sample's time point can be read as: after anti-PD-1 therapy. Genomic DNA extracted from tumor biopsies or peripheral blood was used for bulk TCRbeta sequencing, with input ranging from about 550 ng to 6,004 ng. Histologically proven advanced or metastatic basal or squamous cell carcinoma was present in all patients, all of whom were poor candidates for surgical resection. The basal cell carcinoma cohort was made up of under twelve patients, and bulk tumor TCR sequencing was performed for roughly 8 of these patients. For this clone: Which antigen it targets is not known. No clone much larger than this one lies a single base away; base qualities are absent.

V lost 1 base and J lost 8 bases; the stretch between them is 11 bases long. The CDR3 holds 13 amino acids from the cysteine to the phenylalanine. Left in the record is the CDR3 DNA by itself, 39 bases read in frame from the first base. Broader findings and caveats from the paper: The source of novel T cell clones was not identified and could include lymphoid organs or rare unexpanded clones within the tumor or its periphery. Roughly two fifths of tumor TCR clonotypes were detected in blood, and some novel exhausted tumor clones were observed in pre-treatment blood, which was taken as suggesting peripheral recruitment.

The immunoSEQ platform was used for deep TCRbeta sequencing. The source study handled its data this way. Only productive rearrangements were exported from the immunoSEQ Analyzer for further analysis. T cell phenotypes were assigned to bulk TCRbeta clonotypes by matching the clonotypes to single-cell RNA+TCR-seq clones that had the same TCRbeta sequence. Clone enrichment in tumor was calculated as tumor frequency divided by PBMC frequency from bulk TCR sequencing. TCRs were grouped by GLIPH into specificity groups, defined as clusters of distinct TCRs likely recognizing common antigens via shared CDR3 motifs. Not all clones reach the TCRdb copy of this immuneACCESS table, which keeps in-frame sequences only. Checked studies attribute under half of the gap to unresolved V genes and leave the rest unexplained. V and J calls and clone size follow that table, whereas D and trimming were derived from the DNA. This sample has about 25,000 clones in its table, and over 80% of those were observed once. Clones ranked in the top ten supply about 12% of the sample.

The chain links TRBV12-3 or TRBV12-4 with TRBJ1-2, with no confidently assigned D gene. Specimen: PBMCs, collected after anti-PD-1 treatment. This TCR came from a human donor with basal cell carcinoma. The CDR3: CASSLDALWGYTF. The nucleotide sequence reads TGTGCCAGCAGTTTAGACGCTTTGTGGGGCTACACCTTC.